The 29 T cell receptor beta chains given below trace back to one sample, sequenced in a study of T cells in Graves' hyperthyroidism and ophthalmopathy. RNA transcripts were the template for amplifying TCR beta CDR3 regions. TCR CDR3 underwent first-round RT-PCR with the HTBI primer set. TCRdb re-analysed the multiplex PCR reads in MiXCR, keeping a single row per CDR3 protein. The data show 250,000 to 300,000 distinct CDR3 sequences, with about 19% seen just once and approximately 37% held by the top ten. The sample consisted of blood. The receptor source for this set is a man between 45 and 60 years old with Graves' ophthalmopathy.

This clonotype was seen ten or more times. J is TRBJ2-5 and V is TRBV28, with D unresolved. CDR1 and CDR2 from the germline V gene are MDHEN and SYDVKM. The CDR3 has 11 amino acids. Trimming left V 5 bases short and J 4 bases short, with 5 bases between. The CDR3 DNA reads as TGTGCCAGCAGTAGATCAGAGACCCAGTACTTC. Translated, it gives CASSRSETQYF.

This clonotype has only a few counts. The gene calls are TRBV28 and TRBJ1-2; D gene unclear. Deletions cut 3 bases from V and 4 bases from J, with 12 bases between. The CDR3 loop spans 14 amino acids. In germline, CDR1 is MDHEN, CDR2 SYDVKM. DNA of the CDR3: TGTGCCAGCAGTTTGTCGGCAGGACCCTATGGCTACACCTTC. This sequence encodes CASSLSAGPYGYTF.

The table lists this clonotype with many counts. The gene calls are TRBV5-1 and TRBJ1-5, with D possibly being TRBD1 (6 bases). CDR1 is SGHRS and CDR2 is YFSETQ in the germline V gene. This CDR3 region has 13 residues. The V gene lost 5 bases and the J gene lost 5 bases, with 11 bases spanning the gap. CDR3 sequence (DNA): TGCGCCAGCAGGAGGACAGTCGATCAGCCCCAGCATTTT. Amino acids: CASRRTVDQPQHF.

In nucleotides, the CDR3 is TGCAGTGCTCGGACAGGGGTGAACAATCAGCCCCAGCATTTT. It translates to CSARTGVNNQPQHF. The chain has TRBV20-1 and TRBJ1-5; 9 positions match TRBD1. The CDR3 has 14 amino acids. Germline V lookup: CDR1 DFQATT, CDR2 SNEGSKA (reference sequence). J gave up 3 bases and V 5 bases, and 5 bases lay outside the gene matches.

This clonotype showed up many times. V is TRBV30 and J is TRBJ2-7; D not resolved. V lost 8 bases and J 3 bases, leaving 11 bases between the germline ends. This CDR3 is built from 11 residues. Per germline, CDR1 GTSNPN and CDR2 SVGIG (reference sequence). CDR3 sequence: CAGSVHYEQYF. As DNA, the CDR3 is TGTGCCGGAAGCGTTCACTACGAGCAGTACTTC. Looking up the rest from reference TRBV30 and TRBJ2-7 gives the full variable domain: SQTIHQWPATLVQPVGSPLSLECTVEGTSNPNLYWYRQAAGRGLQLLFYSVGIGQISSEVPQNLSASRPQDRQFILSSKKLLLSDSGFYLCAGSVHYEQYFGPGTRLTVT.

There are many counts of this clonotype. Here the CDR3 DNA reads TGTGCCAGCAGCCGCGAAAGAGTCTACAATGAGCAGTTCTTC. It encodes CASSRERVYNEQFF. The V gene is TRBV3-1, the J gene TRBJ2-1; D is uncertain. The V and J ends lost 4 bases and 3 bases respectively, with 10 bases between them. Germline CDR1 is LGHDT and CDR2 is YNNKEL (reference sequence). The CDR3 extends over 14 amino acids.

This clonotype was seen repeatedly, ten times or more. The chain is built from TRBV24-1 and TRBJ2-1, with unresolved D. Trimming cost V 3 bases and J 9 bases, with 14 bases left between them. The V gene's germline CDR1 is KGHDR and CDR2 SFDVKD. The CDR3 length is 14 residues. CDR3 sequence reads: CATSDTRIRSEQFF. In DNA, the CDR3 is TGTGCCACCAGTGATACTCGAATTAGAAGTGAGCAGTTCTTC.

This clonotype was counted ten times or more. V usage is TRBV20-1 and J usage is TRBJ2-3; 8 bases map to TRBD2. V gave up 0 bases and J gave up 3 bases; unmatched junction bases: 8. Germline V gene sequence: CDR1 DFQATT, CDR2 SNEGSKA (reference sequence). The CDR3 runs to 16 residues. CDR3 protein: CSAREGSGKGTDTQYF. The CDR3 coding sequence is TGCAGTGCTAGAGAGGGTAGCGGGAAGGGGACAGATACGCAGTATTTT.

This clonotype was counted only a few times. This rearrangement joins TRBV2 to TRBJ2-7; D is uncertain. This CDR3 region has 12 residues. V dropped 7 bases and J dropped 3 bases, with 10 bases sitting between them. From germline, CDR1 is SNHLY and CDR2 FYNNEI. The CDR3 nucleotides read TGTGCCAGCACAGACATCGACTACGAGCAGTACTTC. Protein sequence: CASTDIDYEQYF.

The chain uses TRBV6-1 and TRBJ1-2, with D uncertain. Germline-derived CDR1 and CDR2 are MNHNS and SASEGT. There are 14 residues in the CDR3. V lost 7 bases and J 0 bases, leaving 12 bases between the germline ends. The CDR3 protein is CASKTVSSNYGYTF. DNA for the CDR3: TGTGCCAGCAAAACAGTTTCTTCTAACTATGGCTACACCTTC.

The CDR3 sequence: CASSESRLAGTKQYF. The CDR3 region has the DNA TGTGCCAGCAGTGAATCGAGACTAGCGGGAACTAAGCAGTACTTC. The gene calls are TRBV2 and TRBJ2-7; TRBD2 aligns across 11 bases. CDR3 length: 15 residues. The ends lost 2 bases at V and 8 bases at J; junction bases unmatched: 8. Germline-derived CDR1 and CDR2 are SNHLY and FYNNEI.

The chain links TRBV11-3 to TRBJ2-2; 13 nucleotides align to TRBD2. V trimming: 0 bases; J trimming: 4 bases; junction bases outside the gene matches: 14. The CDR3 totals 21 residues. Germline CDR1 and CDR2: SGHNT and YENEEA. The CDR3 protein is CASSLDLGGLAGRRSTGELFF. In DNA, the CDR3 is TGTGCCAGCAGCTTAGATCTAGGGGGACTAGCGGGAAGACGATCCACCGGGGAGCTGTTTTTT.

The chain couples TRBV7-3 to TRBJ2-1, with 9 bases that match TRBD2. Germline CDR1 reads SGHTA; CDR2 reads FQGTGA. The V and J ends lost 5 bases and 5 bases, in that order; junction bases with no gene match: 10. The CDR3 runs to 16 residues. The CDR3, as DNA: TGTGCCAGCAGCCTTCAAGCGGGAGGACTTAACAATGAGCAGTTCTTC. Amino acid sequence: CASSLQAGGLNNEQFF.

This clonotype came up many times. This chain links TRBV12-3 or TRBV12-4 with TRBJ2-7, with D maybe TRBD2 (6 bases). The V gene lost 5 bases and the J gene lost 3 bases, with 14 bases spanning the gap. The CDR3 is made up of 14 amino acids. Written as DNA, the CDR3 is TGTGCCAGCAGTGAGACTAGACTCCTCTACGAGCAGTACTTC. Encoded protein: CASSETRLLYEQYF.

This clonotype was counted a few times. This chain joins TRBV7-3 and TRBJ2-1; tentatively, D is TRBD2 (6 bases). V lost 0 bases to trimming and J lost 9 bases, with 9 bases between them. The germline V gene encodes CDR1 SGHTA and CDR2 FQGTGA. The CDR3 length is 13 residues. The CDR3 DNA follows: TGTGCCAGCAGCTTAACAACTAGCAGTGAGCAGTTCTTC. Its translation: CASSLTTSSEQFF.

The V and J genes are TRBV10-3 and TRBJ2-5; D not resolved. Germline values: CDR1 ENHRY, CDR2 SYGVKD. The V end was cut by 2 bases, the J end by 1 base, with 8 bases between. CDR3 length: 14 residues. This CDR3 is CAISEDGRQETQYF. DNA for the CDR3: TGTGCCATCAGTGAGGACGGTCGCCAAGAGACCCAGTACTTC.

In its sample, this clonotype was seen many times. The rearrangement joins TRBV11-2 to TRBJ2-7, with 12 bases fitting TRBD2. Trimming removed 5 bases from V and 4 bases from J; junction bases left unmatched: 9. Germline-derived CDR1 and CDR2 are SGHAT and FQNNGV. The CDR3 is made up of 16 amino acids. CDR3 sequence reads: CASSPRPSGRAYEQYF. The DNA of the CDR3 is TGTGCCAGCAGCCCAAGGCCTAGCGGGAGGGCATACGAGCAGTACTTC.

This clonotype was observed many times. V and J are TRBV12-3 or TRBV12-4 and TRBJ1-5; tentative D call: TRBD1 (5 bases). V lost 2 bases and J lost 0, with 8 bases in between. The CDR3 loop spans 15 amino acids. DNA of the CDR3: TGTGCCAGCAGTTTAACCCAGGGTAGCAATCAGCCCCAGCATTTT. This codes for CASSLTQGSNQPQHF.

The J gene is TRBJ2-3, the V gene TRBV7-3; D not resolved. Germline CDR1 and CDR2: SGHTA and FQGTGA. Trimming cost V 3 bases and J 0 bases, with 10 bases left between them. The CDR3 covers 15 residues. CDR3 DNA sequence: TGTGCCAGCAGCTTCGAGGCCTCTAGCACAGATACGCAGTATTTT. This encodes CASSFEASSTDTQYF.

This clonotype occurred many times. V gene TRBV28 combines with J gene TRBJ2-3; 15 nucleotides match TRBD2. Germline V gene lookup returns CDR1 MDHEN and CDR2 SYDVKM. V dropped 6 bases and J dropped 5; count of bases not matched to a gene: 6. The CDR3 extends over 16 amino acids. The CDR3 DNA sequence: TGTGCCAGCAGCCTGGGACTAGCGGGAGGTTTAGATACGCAGTATTTT. Protein product: CASSLGLAGGLDTQYF.

This clonotype has a count of ten or more. This sequence joins TRBV6-1 and TRBJ1-5, with 9 positions matching TRBD1. Germline V CDR1 and CDR2: MNHNS, SASEGT. CDR3 size: 15 residues. V was pared by 3 bases and J by 6 bases, with 6 bases of the junction left unmatched. CDR3 nucleotide sequence: TGTGCCAGCAGTGATTCCGGGACAGGGTTTCAGCCCCAGCATTTT. Protein: CASSDSGTGFQPQHF.

The rearrangement joins TRBV6-1 to TRBJ2-7; D not certain. The CDR3 has 11 residues. Trimming took off 3 bases at V and 5 bases at J, with 5 bases between the two ends. Germline V gene data show CDR1 as MNHNS and CDR2 as SASEGT. CDR3 sequence reads: CASSDIDEQYF. The CDR3 region has the DNA TGTGCCAGCAGTGATATCGACGAGCAGTACTTC.

The rearrangement links TRBV28 to TRBJ1-1, with a possible D match to TRBD1 (5 bases). V was shortened by 2 bases and J by 1 base, with 8 bases between the two germline ends. The CDR3 has 14 residues. Germline values: CDR1 MDHEN, CDR2 SYDVKM. In nucleotides, the CDR3 is TGTGCCAGCAGTTTAGACGGGGCGAACACTGAAGCTTTCTTT. Protein sequence: CASSLDGANTEAFF.

The V call is TRBV9, the J call TRBJ2-5, with 7 bases identical to TRBD2. Germline V gene lookup returns CDR1 SGDLS and CDR2 YYNGEE. CDR3 length: 15 residues. V was clipped by 3 bases and J by 2 bases; unmatched bases: 7. This chain's CDR3 is CASSGASGGQETQYF. As DNA, the CDR3 is TGTGCCAGCAGCGGTGCTAGCGGAGGGCAAGAGACCCAGTACTTC.

This clonotype was seen repeatedly, ten times or more. The gene calls are TRBV2 and TRBJ2-3; D is uncertain. The CDR3 covers 15 residues. Looked up from germline, CDR1 is SNHLY and CDR2 is FYNNEI. Trimming removed 4 bases at V and 4 bases at J, with 15 bases between. The CDR3 here is CASSVRAGGSDTQYF. The CDR3, as DNA: TGTGCCAGCAGTGTCCGGGCCGGTGGTTCAGATACGCAGTATTTT.

This clonotype was recorded many times. The chain's CDR3 is CASRRDHTDTQYF. The CDR3 nucleotides read TGTGCCAGCAGACGGGACCATACAGATACGCAGTATTTT. The chain links TRBV2 to TRBJ2-3; D is perhaps TRBD1 or TRBD2 (5 bases each). This CDR3 has 13 amino acids. The germline V and J ends were trimmed by 6 bases and 3 bases, with 10 bases remaining between them. Per germline, CDR1 SNHLY and CDR2 FYNNEI.

This clonotype was observed at least ten times. V usage is TRBV2 and J usage is TRBJ2-3; 10 positions match TRBD1. The CDR3 is made up of 15 amino acids. Germline CDR1 reads SNHLY; CDR2 reads FYNNEI. V gave up 6 bases and J gave up 3 bases; unmatched junction bases: 6. The DNA of the CDR3 is TGTGCCAGCAGGGGGACAGGGGCGAGTACAGATACGCAGTATTTT. This gives the protein CASRGTGASTDTQYF.

Note on this clonotype: A single base separates this from a much larger clone, so it may be a read error. The genes are TRBV7-9 and TRBJ2-7; 7 bases line up with TRBD1. Germline assignment: CDR1 SEHNR and CDR2 FQNEAQ (reference sequence). The CDR3 loop spans 14 amino acids. V trimming: 5 bases; J trimming: 6 bases; junction bases outside the gene matches: 10. The CDR3 loop is CASSIGQVVGEQYF. CDR3 DNA sequence: TGTGCCAGCAGCATCGGACAGGTGGTGGGCGAGCAGTACTTC.

In its sample, this clonotype was seen many times. V and J are TRBV20-1 and TRBJ2-5; 7 bases fit TRBD1. The V gene's germline CDR1 is DFQATT and CDR2 SNEGSKA (reference sequence). CDR3 length: 15 residues. The V segment lost 1 base and the J segment 0 bases; nucleotides outside the gene matches: 5. The CDR3 region has the DNA TGCAGTGCTAGAGTCTCCAGGGGGAACCAAGAGACCCAGTACTTC. Residues: CSARVSRGNQETQYF.